This TCR beta chain is from a study of OX40 agonist ivuxolimab in advanced cancers. A word on this clone: What it binds is not known.

The V end lost 6 bases, the J end lost 7 bases, and 11 bases lay between the germline ends. Germline V gives CDR1 SNHLY, CDR2 FYNNEI. This CDR3 contains 12 residues. Findings and caveats of the study: There were, on average, more expanded clones in CD8+ T cells than in CD4+.

The method was immunoSEQ multiplex PCR; TCRdb's version includes in-frame clones alone and lacks a portion of them. The sample lists tens of thousands of clones, around 84% occurring once. The chain carries TRBV2 and TRBJ2-3; no firm D call. The material sequenced was CD4+ or CD8+ T cells sorted from blood, taken in a trial of the OX40 agonist ivuxolimab. This TCR came from an adult with an advanced solid tumor such as melanoma, head and neck, liver or kidney cancer. CDR3 DNA sequence: TGTGCCAGCAGCACCGGACGAAATACGCAGTATTTT. This gives the protein CASSTGRNTQYF.